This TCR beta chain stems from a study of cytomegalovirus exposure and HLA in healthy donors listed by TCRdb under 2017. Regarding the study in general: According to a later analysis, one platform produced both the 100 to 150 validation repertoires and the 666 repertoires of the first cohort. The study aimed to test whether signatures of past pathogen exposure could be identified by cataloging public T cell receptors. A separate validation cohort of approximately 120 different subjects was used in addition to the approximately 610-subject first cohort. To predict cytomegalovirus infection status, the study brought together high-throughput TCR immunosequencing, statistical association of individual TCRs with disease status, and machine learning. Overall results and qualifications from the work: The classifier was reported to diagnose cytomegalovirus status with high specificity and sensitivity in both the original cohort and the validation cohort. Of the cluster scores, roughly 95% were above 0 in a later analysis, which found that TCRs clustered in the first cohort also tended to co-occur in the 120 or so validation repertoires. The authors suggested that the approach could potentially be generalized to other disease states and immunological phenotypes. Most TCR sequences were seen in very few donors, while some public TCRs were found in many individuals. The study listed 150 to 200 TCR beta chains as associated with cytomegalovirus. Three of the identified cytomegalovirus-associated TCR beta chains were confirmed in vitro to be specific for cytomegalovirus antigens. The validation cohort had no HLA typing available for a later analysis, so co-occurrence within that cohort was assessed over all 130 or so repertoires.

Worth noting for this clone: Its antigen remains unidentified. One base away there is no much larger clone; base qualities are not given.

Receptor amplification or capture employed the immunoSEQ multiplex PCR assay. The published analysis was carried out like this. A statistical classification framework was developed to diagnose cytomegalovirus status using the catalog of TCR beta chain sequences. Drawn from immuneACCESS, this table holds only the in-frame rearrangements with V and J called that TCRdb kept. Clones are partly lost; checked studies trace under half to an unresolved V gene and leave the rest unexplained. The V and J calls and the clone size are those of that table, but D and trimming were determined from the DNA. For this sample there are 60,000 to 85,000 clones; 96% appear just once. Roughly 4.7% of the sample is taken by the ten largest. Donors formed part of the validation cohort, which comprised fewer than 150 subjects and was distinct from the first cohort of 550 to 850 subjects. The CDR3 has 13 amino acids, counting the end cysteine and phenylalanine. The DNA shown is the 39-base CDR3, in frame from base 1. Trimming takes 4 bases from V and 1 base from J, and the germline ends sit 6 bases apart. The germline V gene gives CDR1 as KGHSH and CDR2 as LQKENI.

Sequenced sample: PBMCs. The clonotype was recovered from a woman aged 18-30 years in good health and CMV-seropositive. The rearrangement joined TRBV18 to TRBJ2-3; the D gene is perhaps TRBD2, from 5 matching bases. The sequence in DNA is TGTGCCAGCTCACACGGGGGCACAGATACGCAGTATTTT. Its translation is CASSHGGTDTQYF.